This entry concerns a single T cell receptor (beta chain). The antigen remains undetermined. TCRdb passed the RT-PCR reads through MiXCR, listing each CDR3 protein once. The data contain roughly 170,000 distinct CDR3 sequences, about 9% of them seen just once; the ten biggest clones take up roughly a tenth. These data originate in a study of response to subunit inactivated influenza vaccine. In germline, CDR1 is MDHEN, CDR2 SYDVKM. Between the trimmed V and J ends, which lost 5 bases and 1 base, there was a span of 12 bases. The CDR3 runs 15 residues. Study-level points and caveats: Authors suggested seasonal influenza vaccinations each recruit few new T cells.

The sample consisted of non-naive T cells sorted from PBMCs, taken on the day of vaccination. The rearrangement joins TRBV28 to TRBJ2-1, with a possible D match to TRBD2 (6 bases). This clonotype was obtained from a man aged 45-65 years who received an inactivated influenza vaccine. The CDR3, as DNA: TGTGCCAGCAGTACGGCGGGGCGGTCCTACAATGAGCAGTTCTTC. Translation gives CASSTAGRSYNEQFF.